These 12 T cell receptor beta chains came from one sample sequenced in a study of blood T cell repertoires in COVID-19. Produced via immunoSEQ multiplex PCR; TCRdb's table is partial and in-frame only. The sample gives about 270,000 clones, more than 75% of which show up once; over 8% is in the top ten. The sequenced material came from peripheral blood. The receptor source for this set is a man between 35 and 55 years old with active or convalescent COVID-19.

The chain links TRBV10-2 to TRBJ2-1; TRBD2 agrees at 10 bases. This CDR3 has 15 amino acids. CDR1 WSHSY and CDR2 SAAADI come from the germline V gene. The V and J ends lost 7 bases and 4 bases, in that order; junction bases with no gene match: 7. CDR3 in amino acids: CASKGPAGGYNEQFF. The CDR3, as DNA: TGCGCCAGCAAGGGGCCAGCGGGAGGGTACAATGAGCAGTTCTTC.

The V gene is TRBV2, the J gene TRBJ2-3, with D tentatively TRBD1 (6 bases). The CDR3 consists of 13 residues. With 7 bases removed from V and 7 bases from J, the gap between germline ends came to 15 bases. Germline CDR1 is SNHLY and CDR2 is FYNNEI. The CDR3 bases are TGTGCCAGCATTAGAACAGGGTCCAATACGCAGTATTTT. This translates into CASIRTGSNTQYF.

The V call is TRBV29-1, the J call TRBJ2-5, with D perhaps TRBD2 (6 bases). This CDR3 contains 13 residues. V gave up 6 bases and J gave up 5 bases, with 16 bases separating them. Germline V lookup: CDR1 SQVTM, CDR2 ANQGSEA. The CDR3 coding sequence is TGCAGCGTCCGGGACTTCCCGGGGGAGACCCAGTACTTC. Translation gives CSVRDFPGETQYF. Full variable domain (rest looked up from reference TRBV29-1 and TRBJ2-5): SAVISQKPSRDICQRGTSLTIQCQVDSQVTMMFWYRQQPGQSLTLIATANQGSEATYESGFVIDKFPISRPNLTFSTLTVSNMSPEDSSIYLCSVRDFPGETQYFGPGTRLLVL.

The V and J genes are TRBV7-6 and TRBJ2-2; 8 bases line up with TRBD2. The V and J ends lost 3 bases and 5 bases, in that order; junction bases with no gene match: 8. The CDR3 runs 16 residues. Per the germline V gene, CDR1 is SGHVS and CDR2 is FNYEAQ. The CDR3 reads CASSFGVAGLTGELFF. The CDR3 region has the DNA TGTGCCAGCAGCTTTGGAGTAGCGGGACTTACCGGGGAGCTGTTTTTT.

The chain carries TRBV6-4 and TRBJ2-2, with 7 bases aligning to TRBD1. V lost 8 bases and J lost 6; bases outside the gene matches: 9. Germline-derived CDR1 and CDR2 are MRHNA and SNTAGT. The CDR3 extends over 14 amino acids. CDR3 DNA: TGTGCCAGCGAAAGGGACAGTGGGGCCGGGGAGCTGTTTTTT. It yields the protein CASERDSGAGELFF.

This chain connects TRBV6-5 to TRBJ2-1; D call uncertain. The CDR3 spans 11 residues. V was cut by 10 bases and J by 6 bases, with 10 bases left in between. Per germline, CDR1 MNHEY and CDR2 SVGAGI. The CDR3 bases are TGTGCCACTAACCTACGCAATGAGCAGTTCTTC. Protein: CATNLRNEQFF.

This chain uses TRBV7-9 with TRBJ2-1; 8 nucleotides match TRBD1. Germline assignment: CDR1 SEHNR and CDR2 FQNEAQ (reference sequence). V shed 3 bases and J 8 bases; nucleotides not matched to a gene: 9. The CDR3 contains 15 residues. The CDR3 protein is CASSLWLGQGDEQFF. CDR3 nucleotides: TGTGCCAGCAGCTTGTGGCTTGGACAGGGCGATGAGCAGTTCTTC.

The chain recombines TRBV28 with TRBJ2-6; D unresolved. The germline CDR1 and CDR2 sequences are MDHEN and SYDVKM. Between the trimmed V and J ends, which lost 3 bases and 1 base, there was a span of 7 bases. The CDR3 consists of 15 residues. The CDR3 bases are TGTGCCAGCAGTTTTCCAGGTTCTGGGGCCAACGTCCTGACTTTC. It yields the protein CASSFPGSGANVLTF.

This chain links TRBV5-1 with TRBJ2-2; no clear D. Trimming cost V 0 bases and J 3 bases, with 18 bases left between them. CDR3 size: 18 residues. Germline CDR1 is SGHRS and CDR2 is YFSETQ. CDR3 coding DNA: TGCGCCAGCAGCTTGGAAGGAGCAGCTGGTCGAGACACCGGGGAGCTGTTTTTT. Its translation is CASSLEGAAGRDTGELFF.

The CDR3 coding sequence is TGTGCCAGCAGCTTGACAGGGCCAGACGGACAGCCCCAGCATTTT. Translated, it gives CASSLTGPDGQPQHF. V is TRBV28 and J is TRBJ1-5; 7 bases match TRBD1. The CDR3 totals 15 residues. Germline CDR1 and CDR2: MDHEN and SYDVKM. Trimming cost V 6 bases and J 7 bases; bases outside gene matches: 12.

The chain couples TRBV18 to TRBJ2-3; TRBD2 matches at 7 bases. CDR1 KGHSH and CDR2 LQKENI come from the germline V gene. The CDR3 consists of 17 residues. V gave up 6 bases and J gave up 2 bases; unmatched junction bases: 14. The CDR3 nucleotides read TGTGCCAGCTCTTTCCGTTTGGCGGGGGACCTCACAGATACGCAGTATTTT. Amino acid sequence: CASSFRLAGDLTDTQYF. Using reference TRBV18 and TRBJ2-3 for the parts outside the CDR3, the full variable domain is NAGVMQNPRHLVRRRGQEARLRCSPMKGHSHVYWYRQLPEEGLKFMVYLQKENIIDESGMPKERFSAEFPKEGPSILRIQQVVRGDSAAYFCASSFRLAGDLTDTQYFGPGTRLTVL.

The V call is TRBV18, the J call TRBJ1-5; the match to TRBD1 covers 9 bases. The CDR3 is 13 amino acids. Germline CDR1 and CDR2: KGHSH and LQKENI. Trimming took 8 bases from V and 5 from J; bases not matched to a gene: 4. CDR3 bases: TGTGCCAGCACCCGGGACAGGGATCAGCCCCAGCATTTT. It encodes CASTRDRDQPQHF.